There are a few counts of the clone carrying this T cell receptor beta chain. Unique molecular identifiers were used to barcode this TCRbeta library. TCRdb re-called the PCR reads with MiXCR, one entry per CDR3 protein. This table has roughly 500,000 distinct CDR3 sequences, approximately 30% appearing once. The CDR3 is made up of 14 amino acids. Trimming removed 5 bases from V and 10 bases from J; junction bases left unmatched: 7. From germline, CDR1 is MNHEY and CDR2 SMNVEV (reference sequence). These data belong to a study of T-cell reconstitution after alpha-beta-depleted transplantation in children.

The receptor was isolated from a human donor who donated a stem cell graft to a child with aplastic anemia. The V and J genes are TRBV27 and TRBJ1-6, with 8 positions matching TRBD1. Here the sequenced sample was PBMCs from the stem cell graft donor, taken from the stem cell graft. Here the CDR3 DNA reads TGTGCCAGCAGTCCCTGGACAGGGAACTCACCCCTCCACTTT. Translated: CASSPWTGNSPLHF.